Shown below are 26 T cell receptor beta chains from a single sample sequenced in a study of identical twins. Each CDR3 protein gets one entry after TCRdb re-called the 5' RACE reads with MiXCR. This sample has around 100,000 distinct CDR3 sequences, with 5.5% to 7% found just once. The source material was memory T cells sorted from blood. The receptor source for this set is a woman aged 45-65 years in good health.

This clonotype was seen ten or more times. The rearrangement joins TRBV25-1 to TRBJ2-1; the D gene is possibly TRBD2 (5 bases). CDR3 length equals 13 residues. The V end was cut by 8 bases, the J end by 3 bases, with 11 bases between. The germline V gene has CDR1 MGHDK and CDR2 SYGVNS. CDR3 sequence reads: CASEGVFYNEQFF. For the CDR3, the DNA is TGTGCCAGCGAGGGAGTTTTCTACAATGAGCAGTTCTTC.

This clonotype was picked up many times. Its ends do not fully match the called genes, so a read error is possible. The chain employs TRBV18 and TRBJ1-6; TRBD1 might be the D (5 bases). The germline V gene encodes CDR1 KGHSH and CDR2 LQKENI. The CDR3 length is 15 residues. This chain's CDR3 is CPSSPLGDSNSPLHF. As DNA, the CDR3 is TGTCCCAGCTCACCATTGGGGGACTCCAATTCACCCCTCCACTTT.

On this clonotype: A much larger clonotype is one base distant, so this may be a read error. The genes are TRBV10-1 and TRBJ2-1; D is uncertain. This CDR3 spans 12 amino acids. Germline lookup yields CDR1 WNHNN and CDR2 SYGVQD (reference sequence). CDR3 sequence: CACSASANEQFF. In DNA form, the CDR3 reads TGCGCCTGCAGTGCCTCGGCCAATGAGCAGTTCTTC.

The DNA of the CDR3 is TGTGCCAGTGGGGGGCGCAATCAGCCCCAGCATTTT. Translating gives CASGGRNQPQHF. The chain joins TRBV7-9 to TRBJ1-5, with a possible D match to TRBD1 (6 bases). Looked up from germline, CDR1 is SEHNR and CDR2 is FQNEAQ (reference sequence). The CDR3 is 12 residues long. With 9 bases removed from V and 2 bases from J, the gap between germline ends came to 8 bases. The variable domain in full, with the rest retrieved from reference TRBV7-9 and TRBJ1-5, is DTGVSQNPRHKITKRGQNVTFRCDPISEHNRLYWYRQTLGQGPEFLTYFQNEAQLEKSRLLSDRFSAERPKGSFSTLEIQRTEQGDSAMYLCASGGRNQPQHFGDGTRLSIL.

This clonotype was observed many times. The chain joins TRBV10-1 to TRBJ1-2; tentative D call: TRBD1 (6 bases). The germline V gene encodes CDR1 WNHNN and CDR2 SYGVQD (reference sequence). The ends were cut back, 4 bases at V and 8 bases at J, with 11 bases in the middle. There are 12 residues in the CDR3. In DNA form, the CDR3 reads TGCGCCAGCAGTGCAGGGGCGAGGGGCTACACCTTC. This gives the protein CASSAGARGYTF.

This clonotype has ten or more counts. This sequence joins TRBV27 and TRBJ2-7, with 9 bases aligning to TRBD1. The J segment lost 6 bases and the V segment lost 5 bases, leaving 11 bases of the junction unmatched. The CDR3 contains 15 residues. CDR1 is MNHEY and CDR2 is SMNVEV in the germline V gene (reference sequence). The chain's CDR3 is CASSPRGQGFFEQYV. DNA for the CDR3: TGTGCCAGCAGTCCAAGGGGACAGGGATTTTTCGAGCAGTACGTC.

The sample holds many counts of this clonotype. The V and J genes are TRBV4-1 and TRBJ2-1; no clear D gene. The CDR3 extends over 17 amino acids. CDR1 and CDR2 from the germline V gene are MGHRA and YSYEKL. Trimming pared 4 bases from V and 7 bases from J, leaving 23 bases between. As DNA, the CDR3 is TGCGCCAGCAGCCGTGGTGGTCTGGCCCTACTCGGGAATGAGCAGTTCTTC. Encoded protein: CASSRGGLALLGNEQFF.

This clonotype showed up many times. The rearrangement uses TRBV5-1 and TRBJ2-7; no firm D call. This CDR3 has 14 amino acids. Germline CDR1 SGHRS, CDR2 YFSETQ. V lost 0 bases and J lost 3, with 10 bases in between. CDR3 nucleotide sequence: TGCGCCAGCAGCTTGGATCCTTCGGGCTACGAGCAGTACTTC. Residues: CASSLDPSGYEQYF.

This clonotype appeared many times. The rearrangement joins TRBV3-1 to TRBJ2-1; either TRBD1 or TRBD2 may supply D (5 bases each). Germline lookup yields CDR1 LGHDT and CDR2 YNNKEL (reference sequence). Trimming shortened V by 0 bases and J by 5 bases, and 8 bases separated the two germline ends. CDR3 length equals 14 residues. CDR3 amino acids: CASSQEGRDNEQFF. As DNA, the CDR3 is TGTGCCAGCAGCCAAGAGGGGCGGGACAATGAGCAGTTCTTC.

Details on this clonotype: Being one base from a much bigger clone, this may be a read error. V and J are TRBV28 and TRBJ2-1, with TRBD1 matching 10 bases. The CDR3 is 15 amino acids. J gave up 5 bases and V 6 bases, and 7 bases lay outside the gene matches. In germline, CDR1 is MDHEN, CDR2 SYDVKM. The DNA of the CDR3 is TGTGCCAGCAGCCCCGGACAGGGGGAAAACAATGAGCAGTTCTTC. Protein sequence: CASSPGQGENNEQFF.

The chain combines TRBV6-1 with TRBJ2-7; tentative D call: TRBD1 (6 bases). The germline gives CDR1 MNHNS, CDR2 SASEGT. The V end lost 2 bases, the J end lost 4 bases, and 12 bases lay between the germline ends. This CDR3 contains 14 residues. This CDR3 reads CASSETQGWYEQYF. The DNA of the CDR3 is TGTGCCAGCAGTGAAACACAGGGTTGGTACGAGCAGTACTTC.

This clonotype was seen repeatedly, ten times or more. The chain joins TRBV10-3 to TRBJ2-2; 7 bases are a match to TRBD2. V was clipped by 7 bases and J by 2 bases; unmatched bases: 4. This CDR3 is 14 amino acids long. CDR1 and CDR2 (germline): ENHRY, SYGVKD. CDR3 loop: CAINLAGNTGELFF. The CDR3 DNA reads as TGTGCCATCAACTTAGCGGGCAACACCGGGGAGCTGTTTTTT.

This clonotype occurred a few times. V and J are TRBV7-8 and TRBJ2-1; D is possibly TRBD1 (7 bases). V gave up 1 base and J gave up 7 bases, with 14 bases separating them. The germline V gene encodes CDR1 SGHVS and CDR2 FQNEAQ. The CDR3 spans 15 residues. The CDR3 here is CASSLGQGEENEQFF. In nucleotides, the CDR3 is TGTGCCAGCAGCTTAGGTCAGGGGGAGGAAAATGAGCAGTTCTTC. Combining the CDR3 with reference TRBV7-8 and TRBJ2-1 gives the whole variable domain GAGVSQSPRYKVAKRGQDVALRCDPISGHVSLFWYQQALGQGPEFLTYFQNEAQLDKSGLPSDRFFAERPEGSVSTLKIQRTQQEDSAVYLCASSLGQGEENEQFFGPGTRLTVL.

Comments on this clonotype: A read error is possible here, since a much larger clone lies one base away. The chain combines TRBV5-6 with TRBJ1-1; 8 positions match TRBD1. This CDR3 region has 15 residues. Germline lookup yields CDR1 SGHDT and CDR2 YYEEEE. The CDR3 sequence is CPSSFAGQGGTEAFF. In nucleotides, the CDR3 is TGTCCCAGCAGCTTTGCTGGACAGGGTGGGACTGAAGCTTTCTTT.

The rearrangement links TRBV14 to TRBJ2-3; TRBD1 aligns across 9 bases. The junction had 6 bases not matched to a gene; V was cut back by 4 bases and J by 1 base. This CDR3 has 16 residues. Germline CDR1 and CDR2: SGHDN and FVKESK. The CDR3 nucleotides are TGTGCCAGCAGCCTACGAAGACAGGGGGGCACAGATACGCAGTATTTT. This gives the protein CASSLRRQGGTDTQYF.

This clonotype occurred many times. The V and J genes are TRBV24-1 and TRBJ2-2; a weak D match, TRBD2 (6 bases). V was trimmed by 7 bases and J by 3 bases, leaving 11 bases between them. Germline V gene sequence: CDR1 KGHDR, CDR2 SFDVKD. The CDR3 runs 14 residues. CDR3 protein: CATSWGGDTGELFF. The DNA for the CDR3 is TGTGCCACCAGCTGGGGAGGTGACACCGGGGAGCTGTTTTTT.

There are many counts of this clonotype. Relative to the germline gene, one junction end is altered; a read error may explain this. V is TRBV29-1 and J is TRBJ2-3; TRBD2 agrees at 9 bases. The CDR3 length is 13 residues. Germline V gene lookup returns CDR1 SQVTM and CDR2 ANQGSEA. CDR3 coding DNA: TGCAGCGTTACCGGGACTAGCAGAGATACGCAGTATTTT. Protein sequence: CSVTGTSRDTQYF.

This clonotype was seen a handful of times. V and J are TRBV5-5 and TRBJ1-1, with D possibly TRBD1 on 6 matching bases. The germline gives CDR1 SGHKS, CDR2 YYEKEE (reference sequence). This CDR3 is 15 amino acids long. V lost 2 bases to trimming and J lost 1 base, with 12 bases between them. The CDR3 spells CASSFETGSNTEAFF. The CDR3 DNA reads as TGTGCCAGCAGCTTTGAGACAGGTTCGAACACTGAAGCTTTCTTT.

This clonotype has at least ten counts. The V call is TRBV5-1, the J call TRBJ2-1, with D tentatively TRBD2 (6 bases). The CDR3 sequence is 14 residues long. Germline V CDR1 and CDR2: SGHRS, YFSETQ. Trimming stripped 4 bases from V and 5 bases from J, with 13 bases between. The CDR3 nucleotides read TGCGCCAGCAGCCTGCCGCGGGGAGACAATGAGCAGTTCTTC. Amino acids: CASSLPRGDNEQFF.

This clonotype has more than one count but fewer than ten. This chain's CDR3 is CASSEGVSLGEQFF. The CDR3 nucleotides read TGTGCCAGCAGCGAGGGAGTCTCTCTCGGTGAGCAGTTCTTC. The chain is built from TRBV9 and TRBJ2-1, with D possibly matching TRBD2 (5 bases). The CDR3 consists of 14 residues. The V gene lost 3 bases and the J gene lost 9 bases, with 16 bases spanning the gap. CDR1 and CDR2 from the germline V gene are SGDLS and YYNGEE.

This clonotype was seen only a few times. The chain uses TRBV11-3 and TRBJ1-6; D not certain. The CDR3 is 13 amino acids. Looked up from germline, CDR1 is SGHNT and CDR2 is YENEEA. The V end was cut by 4 bases, the J end by 11 bases, with 12 bases between. The CDR3: CASSSGEVTPLHF. The CDR3 coding sequence is TGTGCCAGCAGCTCCGGCGAGGTGACACCCCTCCACTTT.

The table lists this clonotype with many counts. The V call is TRBV10-2, the J call TRBJ2-1; D possibly uses TRBD1 or TRBD2 (5 bases each). The CDR3 runs 15 residues. In germline, CDR1 is WSHSY, CDR2 SAAADI. The V gene lost 3 bases and the J gene lost 1 base, with 10 bases spanning the gap. CDR3 in amino acids: CASSDLGDSYNEQFF. The DNA of the CDR3 is TGCGCCAGCAGTGATTTGGGGGATTCCTACAATGAGCAGTTCTTC.

CDR3 in amino acids: CASSRGGGGSYEQYF. The CDR3 DNA reads as TGTGCCAGCAGCCGAGGAGGGGGGGGGTCCTACGAGCAGTACTTC. J is TRBJ2-7 and V is TRBV7-2; D perhaps matches TRBD2 (7 bases). Trimming took off 5 bases at V and 1 base at J, with 15 bases between the two ends. From germline, CDR1 is SGHTA and CDR2 FQGNSA. The CDR3 spans 15 residues.

This clonotype came up many times. The chain is built from TRBV27 and TRBJ1-1, with 7 bases matching TRBD1. The germline CDR1 and CDR2 sequences are MNHEY and SMNVEV (reference sequence). The length of the CDR3 is 18 residues. Losses at the gene ends were 1 base for V and 4 bases for J; bases not matched to a gene: 15. The CDR3 protein is CASSLLGGTDLEVTEAFF. The DNA of the CDR3 is TGTGCCAGCAGTTTATTGGGGGGGACAGACTTAGAGGTCACTGAAGCTTTCTTT.

This clonotype was observed a handful of times. The chain has TRBV29-1 and TRBJ2-7; a weak D match, TRBD2 (5 bases). The V gene lost 6 bases and the J gene lost 3 bases, with 15 bases spanning the gap. Looked up from germline, CDR1 is SQVTM and CDR2 is ANQGSEA. The length of the CDR3 is 13 residues. CDR3 sequence: CSVPRGRGYEQYV. CDR3 DNA sequence: TGCAGCGTCCCCCGGGGTCGGGGCTACGAGCAGTACGTC.

The sample holds a few counts of this clonotype. The gene calls are TRBV7-6 and TRBJ2-3, with D unclear. Trimming left V 4 bases short and J 3 bases short, with 8 bases between. CDR1 is SGHVS, CDR2 FNYEAQ, per germline. The CDR3 sequence is 13 residues long. CDR3 residues: CASSSVVTDTQYF. As DNA, the CDR3 is TGTGCCAGCAGCTCAGTCGTAACAGATACGCAGTATTTT.